This TCR beta chain was documented in a study of cytomegalovirus exposure and HLA in healthy donors listed by TCRdb under 2017. For the study in its entirety: An earlier analysis of 587 of the donors reported roughly 300 Gb of sequence data and 95 million to 130 million unique TCR beta sequences obtained from about 200 million T cells. Donor age, sex, ethnicity and CMV serostatus were compiled alongside the repertoire data. Using immunosequencing, the study profiled T cell repertoires from approximately 700 subjects and related those repertoires to cytomegalovirus serostatus. To study patterns of TCR occurrence, a later analysis re-analyzed previously published TCR beta repertoires from hundreds of donors and added high-resolution HLA genotyping. Across some 400 genotyped donors of the cohort, an average of about 250,000 unique TCR beta nucleotide sequences per donor were sequenced, and 15% to 20% of those sequences were non-productive. The genetic ancestry cluster associated with self-reported Caucasian donors included around 76% of the roughly 400 genotyped donors. In the later analysis, no new phenotypic data were used to find candidate immune exposures; instead, reliance was placed on TCR beta sequences and their occurrence across donors. All discovery cohort repertoires had been generated using a single sequencing platform. Roughly 5 DR-DQ haplotypes were handled as single units for association and clustering because linkage in the cohort was strong. Typing coverage varied by locus: roughly 629-630 donors for A, B, C, DRB1 and DQB1; 500 to 550 for DQA1; more than 600 for DPA1; about 450 for DPB1. The study combined high-throughput TCR immunosequencing, statistical association of individual TCRs with disease status, and machine learning to predict cytomegalovirus infection status. Besides the first cohort of under 700 subjects, a separate validation cohort made up of 95 to 150 different subjects was used. Class I and class II HLA loci were covered by the typing at four-digit resolution. To decide whether each TCR beta V gene segment behaved as functional or pseudogenic, an earlier analysis of 587 of the donors relied on high-throughput TCR beta sequencing. The study aimed to test whether signatures of past pathogen exposure could be identified by cataloging public T cell receptors. Genome-wide SNP genotypes for about 55% of the 666 donors were used in a later genetic analysis, which treated that subset as a discovery cohort. Roughly 320 gigabases of sequencing data and around 85 million unique TCR sequences made up an early release that covered several hundred HLA-typed donors. Results the study describes overall, beyond this receptor: Because some donors lacked HLA typing at each locus, the association tests relied only on the typed subset. The classifier was reported to diagnose cytomegalovirus status with high specificity and sensitivity in both the original and validation cohorts. A later analysis found that HLA-associated TCR beta chains were more clonally expanded and had lower generation probabilities than equally common non-associated chains. A total of 164 TCR beta chains were listed by the study as associated with cytomegalovirus. In an earlier analysis of under 600 of the donors, most TCR beta V segments were observed in productive rearrangements about 90% or about 30% of the time, broadly matching IMGT annotations. When HLA alleles, especially DR and DQ, strongly co-occurred, attributing TCR associations to individual alleles was difficult. In a later analysis, most CMV-associated TCR beta chains were found to appear HLA-restricted, with HLA associations seemingly driven largely by CMV exposure. Correlated functional status among segregating V segments might reflect linkage disequilibrium, but an unknown experimental factor could not be ruled out. Sequencing depth was assumed to be roughly uniform across donors in the presence/absence analyses, though that assumption may not hold. The only immune exposure information available for the cohort was CMV serostatus. A later analysis associated 15,000 to 20,000 TCR beta sequences with specific HLA alleles at a false discovery rate of 0.05. According to the authors, the approach could potentially be generalized to other disease states and immunological phenotypes. In a later analysis, several top co-occurrence clusters were reported to appear linked to parvovirus B19, influenza, CMV and Epstein-Barr virus. A further reported finding was that TCR beta sequences accurately predicted the HLA-A and HLA-B alleles for most subjects in the first cohort. In a later analysis, the rate of TCR association differed among HLA loci, with DRB1 alleles having the most associated TCRs and HLA-C alleles having the fewest. In vitro tests confirmed that three of the cytomegalovirus-associated TCR beta chains recognize cytomegalovirus antigens. A later genetic analysis associated a missense DCLRE1C variant with V-gene and J-gene trimming of TCR beta chains, and an independent cohort replicated the association. Across donors, most TCR sequences were observed very rarely, whereas some public TCRs were present in many individuals. In a later genetic analysis, fewer N-insertions in productive TCRs were reported among donors in an Asian-associated ancestry cluster than the approximately 710-donor mean. Some IMGT-functional V segments, including TRBV6-2 and TRBV6-3, could not be distinguished by the 87-base-pair reads and were therefore excluded. The cohort was sequenced for TCR beta chains only, and without alpha or paired-chain data the features that could be detected were limited. Because counts were too low, 15 to 20 rarely observed V segments, including chromosome 9 orphons, were excluded from the earlier analysis of a few hundred of the donors. A cluster of highly shared sequence variants was judged likely to be a technical artifact of the sequencing pipeline.

Trimming removed 5 bases from V and 4 bases from J; the gene matches leave 9 bases unexplained. From the germline V gene, CDR1 is SGHTA and CDR2 is FQGTGA. From the cysteine through the phenylalanine, the CDR3 covers 16 amino acids. The DNA shown is the 48-base CDR3, in frame from base 1. Library creation used the immunoSEQ multiplex PCR assay. A mixture of 60 forward primers for TCR Vbeta segments and 13 reverse primers for TCR Jbeta segments was used in the multiplex PCR. The CDR3 region of rearranged TCR beta genes was amplified from genomic DNA by a multiplex PCR assay. The Illumina HiSeq System was used to sequence the amplified TCR beta libraries as 87-base-pair reads. In the authors' own workflow: A later analysis tallied around 82 million unique TCR beta chains across the 666 repertoires, and approximately 12 million of those chains were shared by two or more donors. A nearest-neighbor algorithm error-corrected the raw reads and collapsed the reads into unique sequences, merging closely related sequences to remove PCR and sequencing errors. CDR3 sequences were aligned to IMGT reference sequences to assign V, D and J gene segments. For a sequence to be retained, a match of at least six nucleotides was required to both a V gene segment and a J gene segment. A rearrangement counted as productive if the CDR3 had no stop codons and remained in frame with V and J, and every other rearrangement counted as non-productive. CDR3 was defined by IMGT convention, running from the second conserved V-encoded cysteine to the conserved J-encoded phenylalanine. In an earlier analysis of around 600 of the donors, sequences lacking an unambiguous match to a single V gene segment were excluded. An earlier analysis of almost 600 of the donors classified V segments as functional when productive rearrangements were above 56.7% and as segregating when the standard deviation between donors was above 5%. A statistical classification framework was built to diagnose cytomegalovirus status from the catalog of TCR beta chain sequences. In a later analysis, V and J genes were assigned by comparing TCR nucleotide sequences against IMGT/GENE-DB human TR gene sequences. A later analysis assigned CDR3 sequences and most-parsimonious VDJ recombination scenarios with the TCRdist pipeline. In a later analysis, each TCR beta chain was defined by its CDR3 amino acid sequence together with its V-gene family, and reads lacking a unique V-gene family were excluded. To address suspected cross-contamination and a sequencing artifact, a later analysis removed 592 highly shared, low-generation-probability nucleotide sequences. In a later analysis, a clonal expansion index for each public chain was calculated from normalized within-repertoire ranks of inferred template counts. A later analysis computed generation probabilities with a VDJ recombination model fitted to out-of-frame rearrangements, and checked the results against IGoR. In a later analysis, hypergeometric tests were used to score TCR-TCR, TCR-HLA and TCR-CMV co-occurrence, with a repertoire-size bias correction applied to TCR pairs. To estimate false discovery rates, a later analysis permuted the HLA or CMV assignments 20 times. In a later analysis, co-occurring TCRs were grouped with DBSCAN, and TCRdist sequence similarity was added when clustering was performed within HLA-allele-positive subsets. Repertoires with fewer than 30,000 or more than 120,000 public chains, plus five repertoires with anomalous nucleotide sharing, were excluded from co-occurrence clustering. The immuneACCESS repertoire file appears here via TCRdb, limited to in-frame rearrangements. These files lack a portion of the clones; in checked studies, under half of the deficit traces to unresolved V genes, and the cause of the others is not known. For V, J and clone size, that table is used; D and trimming come from the DNA. Within this sample are some 190,000 clones, with about four fifths of them counted one time only. The ten largest clonotypes hold approximately 1.1% of the sample.

In total, over 600 healthy bone marrow donors made up the cohort. Cohort members were all nominally healthy when sampled, although unrecorded immune exposures were likely present. The donor was CMV seronegative and was included in the group of a few hundred seronegative cohort members. A peripheral blood sample was collected from each donor, and TCR beta sequencing was performed on peripheral blood mononuclear cells. The Qiagen DNeasy Blood Extraction Kit was used to extract genomic DNA from the blood cell samples. On this clone itself: No antigen is known for it. No clone much larger than this one lies a single base away; base qualities are absent.

The chain couples TRBV7-3 to TRBJ2-1; TRBD2 agrees with 9 junctional bases. This clonotype was sampled from a woman aged 40 to 50 in good health and CMV-seronegative. Sequencing was performed on PBMCs. The nucleotides are TGTGCCAGCAGCCGTCAACTAGCGGGCCCATACAATGAGCAGTTCTTC. Its translation reads: CASSRQLAGPYNEQFF.